These 2 T cell receptor beta chains were all obtained from the same sample, sequenced in a study of CXCR3-negative and CXCR3-positive naive CD8 T cells. Study findings and constraints: CXCR3-negative naive cells had less hydrophobic TRB CDR3s than did CXCR3-positive naive cells.

TRB cDNA libraries were made by UMI-labeled 5' RACE. Each CDR3 protein gets one entry in TCRdb, which reprocessed the 5' RACE reads and gives no DNA. Recorded for this sample: 150,000 to 180,000 distinct CDR3 sequences. The antigens these receptors bind are not known. The sample taken for sequencing was naive CXCR3+ CD8+ T cells from blood. Indicated subset: CD45RO-CCR7+CD27+CD95- naive CD8+ T cells expressing CXCR3 (TNR3+). The receptors stem from a human donor in good health. Some clones in this sample may be carry-over from other donors' samples.

The V and J genes are TRBV12-3 or TRBV12-4 and TRBJ2-2. This CDR3 has 12 amino acids. CDR3 sequence reads: CASSLNTGELFF.

The chain combines TRBV9 with TRBJ2-1; TCRdb returns TRBD2, unconfirmable since there is no DNA. From germline, CDR1 is SGDLS and CDR2 YYNGEE. This CDR3 is 14 amino acids long. The CDR3 loop reads CASSVASGINEQFF.